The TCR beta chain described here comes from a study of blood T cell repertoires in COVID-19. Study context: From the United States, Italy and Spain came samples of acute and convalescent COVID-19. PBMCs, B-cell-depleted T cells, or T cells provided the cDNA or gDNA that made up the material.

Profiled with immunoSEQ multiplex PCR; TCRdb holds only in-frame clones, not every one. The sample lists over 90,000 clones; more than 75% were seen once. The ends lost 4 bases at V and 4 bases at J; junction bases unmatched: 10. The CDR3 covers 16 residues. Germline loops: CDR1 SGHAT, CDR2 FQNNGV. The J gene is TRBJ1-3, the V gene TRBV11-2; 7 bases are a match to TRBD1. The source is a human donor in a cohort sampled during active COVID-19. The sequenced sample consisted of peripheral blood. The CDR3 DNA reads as TGTGCCAGCAGCTCACTACAGGGGAGGTCAGGAAACACCATATATTTT. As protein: CASSSLQGRSGNTIYF. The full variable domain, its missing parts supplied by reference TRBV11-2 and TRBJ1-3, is EAGVAQSPRYKIIEKRQSVAFWCNPISGHATLYWYQQILGQGPKLLIQFQNNGVVDDSQLPKDRFSAERLKGVDSTLKIQPAKLEDSAVYLCASSSLQGRSGNTIYFGEGSWLTVV.